These 26 T cell receptor beta chains share one sample of origin, sequenced in a study of blood T cells in healthy people across ages. Combining a sample-barcoded 5' primer with a J-beta primer mix, a second PCR ran for 7 to 11 cycles. TCRdb called the 5' RACE reads again in MiXCR, with one record for every CDR3 protein. The sample has over 950,000 distinct CDR3 sequences, around two fifths seen once. Source material: blood. The receptor source for this set is a man between 18 and 35 years old in good health.

The genes are TRBV6-5 and TRBJ1-5; D gene uncertain. The CDR3 is made up of 13 amino acids. The V gene lost 6 bases and the J gene lost 5 bases, with 11 bases spanning the gap. Germline V lookup: CDR1 MNHEY, CDR2 SVGAGI. The CDR3 region is CASSRYKDQPQHF. In DNA, the CDR3 is TGTGCCAGCAGCCGATACAAGGATCAGCCCCAGCATTTT.

Only a few counts were recorded for this clonotype. The V call is TRBV21-1, the J call TRBJ1-4; the table's D call TRBD1 went unverified against the DNA. TRBV21-1 is a pseudogene. The CDR3 extends over 15 amino acids. DNA for the CDR3: TGTGCCAGCAGCAAGTCGGGACAGGATAATGAAAAACTGTTTTTT. Protein sequence: CASSKSGQDNEKLFF.

This clonotype showed up just a few times. V is TRBV3-1 and J is TRBJ1-2; D unresolved. CDR3 length: 14 residues. The ends were cut back, 0 bases at V and 3 bases at J, with 8 bases in the middle. Germline CDR1 and CDR2: LGHDT and YNNKEL (reference sequence). CDR3 loop: CASSQEWEHYGYTF. The CDR3 DNA reads TGTGCCAGCAGCCAAGAGTGGGAACACTATGGCTACACCTTC. Filled out from reference TRBV3-1 and TRBJ1-2, the complete variable domain reads DTAVSQTPKYLVTQMGNDKSIKCEQNLGHDTMYWYKQDSKKFLKIMFSYNNKELIINETVPNRFSPKSPDKAHLNLHINSLELGDSAVYFCASSQEWEHYGYTFGSGTRLTVV.

This clonotype was counted between two and nine times. CDR3 loop: CSAQTSGGAYETQYF. CDR3 DNA: TGCAGTGCCCAGACTAGCGGGGGGGCCTATGAGACCCAGTACTTC. The chain combines TRBV20-1 with TRBJ2-5; 14 bases align to TRBD2. Trimming removed 6 bases from V and 5 bases from J; junction bases left unmatched: 8. There are 15 residues in the CDR3. The germline gives CDR1 DFQATT, CDR2 SNEGSKA (reference sequence).

The chain is built from TRBV28 and TRBJ2-1; TRBD2 matches at 11 bases. V shed 10 bases, J shed 1 base, and the junction held 3 bases outside the gene matches. The CDR3 covers 14 residues. Germline CDR1 MDHEN, CDR2 SYDVKM. In DNA form, the CDR3 reads TGTGCCACGACTAGCGGGGTGTCCTACAATGAGCAGTTCTTC. Its translation: CATTSGVSYNEQFF. Filled out from reference TRBV28 and TRBJ2-1, the complete variable domain reads DVKVTQSSRYLVKRTGEKVFLECVQDMDHENMFWYRQDPGLGLRLIYFSYDVKMKEKGDIPEGYSVSREKKERFSLILESASTNQTSMYLCATTSGVSYNEQFFGPGTRLTVL.

The genes are TRBV6-5 and TRBJ1-2, with TRBD1 identical over 7 bases. Per germline, CDR1 MNHEY and CDR2 SVGAGI. The CDR3 sequence is 14 residues long. V trimming: 4 bases; J trimming: 6 bases; junction bases outside the gene matches: 8. CDR3 region: CASSSTGSGDGYTF. Written as DNA, the CDR3 is TGTGCCAGCAGTTCGACAGGGAGCGGAGATGGCTACACCTTC.

V is TRBV6-2 or TRBV6-3 and J is TRBJ2-1, with D unresolved. The CDR3 sequence is 14 residues long. Looked up from germline, CDR1 is MNHEY and CDR2 is SVGEGT. Trimming left V 4 bases short and J 1 base short, with 8 bases between. This chain's CDR3 is CASSSDDSYNEQFF. Written as DNA, the CDR3 is TGTGCCAGCAGTTCCGATGATTCCTACAATGAGCAGTTCTTC.

There are a few counts of this clonotype. The V gene is TRBV29-1, the J gene TRBJ2-6, with D maybe TRBD2 (6 bases). This CDR3 is 19 amino acids long. V was pared by 0 bases and J by 0 bases, with 18 bases between. Germline V gene data show CDR1 as SQVTM and CDR2 as ANQGSEA. The CDR3 here is CSVEEGWDSGISGANVLTF. In nucleotides, the CDR3 is TGCAGCGTTGAAGAGGGATGGGACTCAGGAATCTCTGGGGCCAACGTCCTGACTTTC.

This clonotype was recorded a few times. V is TRBV7-2 and J is TRBJ1-2; 7 bases are a match to TRBD1. The CDR3 is made up of 15 amino acids. Germline trimming cut 5 bases from V and 3 bases from J; bases unmatched to any gene: 9. Germline CDR1 SGHTA, CDR2 FQGNSA. CDR3 in DNA: TGTGCCAGCAGCCTTCGACAGGGCCCATACTATGGCTACACCTTC. This encodes CASSLRQGPYYGYTF.

This clonotype was observed a single time. This chain joins TRBV14 and TRBJ2-2; 8 bases map to TRBD1. Germline loops: CDR1 SGHDN, CDR2 FVKESK. The CDR3 is 17 residues long. V trimming: 1 base; J trimming: 1 base; junction bases outside the gene matches: 5. The CDR3 reads CASSQGGQVLNTGELFF. The CDR3 coding sequence is TGTGCCAGCAGCCAAGGGGGACAGGTCTTGAACACCGGGGAGCTGTTTTTT. The variable domain in full, completed from reference TRBV14 and TRBJ2-2, reads EAGVTQFPSHSVIEKGQTVTLRCDPISGHDNLYWYRRVMGKEIKFLLHFVKESKQDESGMPNNRFLAERTGGTYSTLKVQPAELEDSGVYFCASSQGGQVLNTGELFFGEGSRLTVL.

The chain employs TRBV20-1 and TRBJ1-5; a possible D gene is TRBD1 (5 bases). Trimming pared 3 bases from V and 0 bases from J, leaving 12 bases between. CDR3 length: 15 amino acids. Germline loops: CDR1 DFQATT, CDR2 SNEGSKA (reference sequence). Here the CDR3 DNA reads TGCAGTGCTAGTTTACCCAGGGATAGCAATCAGCCCCAGCATTTT. This gives the protein CSASLPRDSNQPQHF.

The chain joins TRBV2 to TRBJ1-4, with D unresolved. V was shortened by 6 bases and J by 0 bases, with 11 bases between the two germline ends. The germline V gene has CDR1 SNHLY and CDR2 FYNNEI. The CDR3 spans 15 residues. The CDR3 DNA reads as TGTGCCAGCAGCCAACACCCGGCAACTAATGAAAAACTGTTTTTT. Its protein is CASSQHPATNEKLFF.

The gene calls are TRBV2 and TRBJ1-4; weak D call: TRBD1 (5 bases). V gave up 2 bases and J gave up 5 bases, with 18 bases separating them. The CDR3 is 17 residues long. Looked up from germline, CDR1 is SNHLY and CDR2 is FYNNEI. The CDR3 DNA reads TGTGCCAGCAGTGAAAAAGGACAATATACCGGGAATGAAAAACTGTTTTTT. Amino acid sequence: CASSEKGQYTGNEKLFF.

This clonotype turned up a few times. V is TRBV9 and J is TRBJ2-1; D remains ambiguous. Germline loops: CDR1 SGDLS, CDR2 YYNGEE. The CDR3 loop spans 15 amino acids. V gave up 5 bases and J gave up 8 bases, with 20 bases separating them. Here the CDR3 reads CASSVTGSTVDEQFF. CDR3 sequence (DNA): TGTGCCAGCAGTGTAACGGGCTCGACTGTCGATGAGCAGTTCTTC. The full variable domain, in which reference TRBV9 and TRBJ2-1 provide the parts outside the CDR3, is DSGVTQTPKHLITATGQRVTLRCSPRSGDLSVYWYQQSLDQGLQFLIQYYNGEERAKGNILERFSAQQFPDLHSELNLSSLELGDSALYFCASSVTGSTVDEQFFGPGTRLTVL.

V usage is TRBV7-8 and J usage is TRBJ1-1; no definite D call. From germline, CDR1 is SGHVS and CDR2 FQNEAQ. The germline V and J ends were trimmed by 1 base and 9 bases, with 9 bases remaining between them. The CDR3 runs 12 residues. The CDR3 DNA reads as TGTGCCAGCAGCTTAGGAGGGTTACAAGCTTTCTTT. Protein: CASSLGGLQAFF.

This clonotype was picked up a small number of times. V usage is TRBV7-2 and J usage is TRBJ2-5; D not resolved. CDR1 and CDR2 (germline): SGHTA, FQGNSA. The CDR3 totals 12 residues. The V and J ends lost 1 base and 7 bases respectively, with 7 bases between them. The CDR3 DNA follows: TGTGCCAGCAGCTTAGAGGTGGCGACCCAGTACTTC. Translating gives CASSLEVATQYF.

This clonotype occurred many times. This rearrangement joins TRBV28 to TRBJ1-2; D is perhaps TRBD1 (5 bases). Germline lookup yields CDR1 MDHEN and CDR2 SYDVKM. The CDR3 extends over 13 amino acids. V lost 4 bases and J lost 6, with 12 bases in between. The DNA of the CDR3 is TGTGCCAGCAGTTCCCAGGGTGTGGATGGCTACACCTTC. Translating gives CASSSQGVDGYTF.

This clonotype was recorded only once. The gene calls are TRBV12-3 or TRBV12-4 and TRBJ1-1; a possible D gene is TRBD1 (6 bases). The CDR3 spans 14 residues. The germline V and J ends were trimmed by 5 bases and 4 bases, with 14 bases remaining between them. CDR3 loop: CASSSQGKLTEAFF. The CDR3, as DNA: TGTGCCAGCAGTAGCCAGGGGAAACTCACTGAAGCTTTCTTT.

The chain carries TRBV7-9 and TRBJ1-2; the D is unclear. This CDR3 spans 15 amino acids. CDR1 and CDR2 from the germline V gene are SEHNR and FQNEAQ (reference sequence). Trimming took off 1 base at V and 0 bases at J, with 9 bases between the two ends. The CDR3 sequence: CASSLVGIANYGYTF. The DNA for the CDR3 is TGTGCCAGCAGCTTAGTCGGGATAGCTAACTATGGCTACACCTTC.

This clonotype has a handful of counts. This chain joins TRBV6-5 and TRBJ1-2; tentatively, D is TRBD1 (6 bases). The germline V gene has CDR1 MNHEY and CDR2 SVGAGI. V lost 4 bases and J 0 bases, leaving 12 bases between the germline ends. This CDR3 spans 15 amino acids. The CDR3 is CASSSDRLTNYGYTF. CDR3 DNA: TGTGCCAGCAGTTCCGACAGGCTTACTAACTATGGCTACACCTTC.

This chain connects TRBV27 to TRBJ2-1; 8 bases map to TRBD1. V shed 10 bases, J shed 8 bases, and the junction held 16 bases outside the gene matches. The CDR3 is 15 residues long. Germline V gene sequence: CDR1 MNHEY, CDR2 SMNVEV (reference sequence). This CDR3 is CATQKAQGAIYEQFF. The CDR3 bases are TGTGCCACCCAAAAGGCGCAGGGGGCGATCTATGAGCAGTTCTTC.

This clonotype was observed a handful of times. This rearrangement joins TRBV4-1 to TRBJ2-3; a weak D match, TRBD1 (5 bases). The germline V gene has CDR1 MGHRA and CDR2 YSYEKL. This CDR3 is 15 amino acids long. The V and J ends lost 5 bases and 2 bases respectively, with 14 bases between them. Here the CDR3 reads CASSARQRPTDTQYF. DNA of the CDR3: TGCGCCAGCAGCGCTCGACAGAGACCCACAGATACGCAGTATTTT.

This clonotype occurred a few times. The chain combines TRBV29-1 with TRBJ2-6; 8 bases are a match to TRBD1. The germline CDR1 and CDR2 sequences are SQVTM and ANQGSEA. The CDR3 runs to 14 residues. V was clipped by 6 bases and J by 2 bases; unmatched bases: 3. The DNA for the CDR3 is TGCAGCGTCGCGGGACAGGCTGGGGCCAACGTCCTGACTTTC. The encoded protein is CSVAGQAGANVLTF.

The J gene is TRBJ2-6, the V gene TRBV5-1; D possibly matches TRBD1 or TRBD2 (5 bases each). V gave up 1 base and J gave up 2 bases, with 10 bases separating them. Germline assignment: CDR1 SGHRS and CDR2 YFSETQ. The CDR3 is 16 amino acids. CDR3 loop: CASSLSRGTGANVLTF. CDR3 nucleotide sequence: TGCGCCAGCAGCTTGTCGAGGGGAACTGGGGCCAACGTCCTGACTTTC.

This clonotype has ten or more counts. This may come from a read error, since a much larger clone is one base off. The genes are TRBV4-3 and TRBJ1-2; 7 nucleotides match TRBD1. The CDR3 loop spans 15 amino acids. Germline lookup yields CDR1 LGHNA and CDR2 YSLEER. Losses at the gene ends were 0 bases for V and 2 bases for J; bases not matched to a gene: 3. CDR3 in amino acids: CASSQDVTGNYGYTF. In DNA, the CDR3 is TGCGCCAGCAGCCAAGATGTGACAGGGAACTATGGCTACACCTTC.

This sequence joins TRBV29-1 and TRBJ1-1, with TRBD1 identical over 7 bases. Germline trimming cut 3 bases from V and 5 bases from J; bases unmatched to any gene: 9. CDR3 size: 14 residues. Germline loops: CDR1 SQVTM, CDR2 ANQGSEA. CDR3 coding DNA: TGCAGCGTTGAGCTAGCAGGGGGTGTTACTGAAGCTTTCTTT. Residues: CSVELAGGVTEAFF.